The sequence of this T cell receptor (beta chain) was determined in a study of Ad26.COV2.S vaccination and SARS-CoV-2 variants. As concerns this clone: As yet, its antigen is unknown.

Germline V gene lookup returns CDR1 MNHEY and CDR2 SVGAGI. The CDR3 has 14 amino acids. V gave up 2 bases and J gave up 5 bases, with 13 bases separating them. Treatment specified: around 19 received Ad26.COV2.S at low or high dose, single or two shots; about 5 received placebo; per-sample allocation not given. All samples were drawn on day 63, counting from the first vaccine or placebo injection. Expression of Wuhan-strain SARS-CoV-2 spike came from the Ad26 vector that formed the vaccine. Overall study results and limits: Using TCR breadth and depth analyses may have led to underestimated total T cell responses. Reportedly, after vaccination the spike-specific CD8+ and CD4+ T cell responses displayed substantial breadth.

The table came from immunoSEQ multiplex PCR; TCRdb's copy has only in-frame clones and leaves some out. This table has hundreds of thousands of clones, around 90% appearing once. The sequence was collected from a person between 18 and 65 years old who received the Ad26.COV2.S COVID-19 vaccine or a placebo. The V and J genes are TRBV6-5 and TRBJ2-7, with D possibly TRBD2 on 6 matching bases. This material consisted of peripheral blood, taken in a trial of Ad26.COV2.S vaccine versus placebo. The CDR3 DNA is TGTGCCAGCAGTTACCAAAGGGGAGGCAACGAGCAGTACTTC. This translates into CASSYQRGGNEQYF.